A single T cell receptor (beta chain) is shown here with its context. This entry belongs to a study of blood T cell repertoires in COVID-19. Study-level background: In each case, the material was cDNA or gDNA derived from T cells, B-cell-depleted T cells, or PBMCs.

CDR3 length: 13 residues. Germline values: CDR1 KGHSH, CDR2 LQKENI. Trimming took off 2 bases at V and 5 bases at J, with 9 bases between the two ends. TCRdb's copy holds only in-frame clones and misses some; the assay was immunoSEQ multiplex PCR. This table holds 220,000 or so clones, around four fifths found once. The chain is built from TRBV18 and TRBJ1-2, with no clear D. The TCR sequence derives from a man aged 25 to 40 with active or convalescent COVID-19. Material: peripheral blood. The CDR3 nucleotides read TGTGCCAGCTCACCAGCCACGGAGTATGGCTACACCTTC. Protein product: CASSPATEYGYTF.